This T cell receptor (beta chain) was recovered during a study of sequential checkpoint blockade in melanoma (dated by TCRdb to the late 2010s). For context, the study as a whole: In a 1:1 randomization, patients received either first-line nivolumab then ipilimumab (arm A) or ipilimumab then nivolumab (arm B). Maintenance nivolumab came after each of the two trial sequences. General conclusions and limits of the study: Validation of the response-prediction model combining TCR metrics and mutation burden is needed in larger, independent patient cohorts.

In light of the paper, this sample's treatment or condition label describes: randomized to nivolumab then ipilimumab (arm A) or the reverse (arm B). None of the patients in the trial had previously been given DNA-damaging chemotherapy. Live CD3+CD8+ cells negative for CD19 and CD56 were sorted from thawed PBMCs on a FACS Aria II flow cytometer. CheckMate 064, a randomized, open-label phase II trial of sequential checkpoint blockade, was the source of the samples, all of which came from patients with melanoma. Peripheral blood mononuclear cells were collected by leukapheresis, purified with Ficoll-Paque, and frozen in human serum with about 9.2% DMSO. Right after sorting, the blood CD3+CD8+ cells were verified to be >95% pure, and DNA extraction followed. Comment on this clone: Its specific antigen is unknown. Per-nucleotide qualities are absent, and no much larger clonotype sits a single base away.

The immunoSEQ Assay was used to immunosequence TCRbeta CDR3 regions from genomic DNA. Before high-throughput sequencing, the genomic DNA was amplified using bias-controlled multiplex PCR. In the authors' own workflow: To quantify the absolute abundance of each unique TCRbeta CDR3 region, the sequences were collapsed and filtered. Clonality was defined as 1 minus Pielou's evenness and was calculated using productive rearrangements only. A previously published method was used to identify clones with significantly greater frequencies in on-treatment samples than in baseline samples. Drawn from immuneACCESS, this table holds only the in-frame rearrangements with V and J called that TCRdb kept. Clones are partly lost; checked studies trace under half to an unresolved V gene and leave the rest unexplained. The V and J calls and clone size are taken from that table; D and trimming were inferred from the DNA. Counted in this sample were fewer than 15,000 clones; roughly 80% of them appeared once. The top ten constitute approximately 10% of the sample.

The receptor's source is a human donor with melanoma. Sequences were derived from CD8+ T cells sorted from blood (inferred from file names), sampled from a patient given nivolumab and ipilimumab in sequence.

CDR3 reads: CASSAGGGGTQPQHF. The sequenced DNA: TGTGCCAGCAGCGCCGGAGGGGGGGGCACTCAGCCCCAGCATTTT. The chain is encoded by TRBV5-6 joined to TRBJ1-5; TRBD1 might be the D gene, on 6 matching bases. From the germline V gene, CDR1 is SGHDT and CDR2 is YYEEEE. V and J lose 4 bases and 6 bases, and a span of 17 bases separates them. From the cysteine up to the phenylalanine, the CDR3 has a length of 15 residues. Just CDR3 DNA is preserved here, 45 bases in frame from base 1.